The 29 T cell receptor beta chains below come from one sample, sequenced in a study of prognosis after radiotherapy for stage I lung cancer. Two-round multiplex PCR, the amplification method, yielded TCR beta CDR3 from genomic DNA. First-round PCR used primers specific to each TRBV and TRBJ gene. TCRdb reprocessed the multiplex PCR reads via MiXCR and lists one record per CDR3 protein. The table records under 30,000 distinct CDR3 sequences, 31% of them present only once. This specimen was PBMCs, taken before or after stereotactic body radiation therapy (not recorded which). The source is a donor over 45 with non-small cell lung cancer.

The chain couples TRBV20-1 to TRBJ2-4; the match to TRBD1 covers 8 bases. J lost 4 bases, V lost 6 bases, and 8 bases had no gene match. The CDR3 is 14 residues long. Germline V gives CDR1 DFQATT, CDR2 SNEGSKA (reference sequence). The CDR3 loop is CSAGLGQGKNIQYF. The DNA of the CDR3 is TGCAGTGCCGGCTTAGGACAGGGAAAAAACATTCAGTACTTC.

This clonotype was counted at least ten times. The chain carries TRBV30 and TRBJ2-3; D possibly corresponds to TRBD1 (5 bases). V lost 0 bases to trimming and J lost 6 bases, with 16 bases between them. The CDR3 length is 15 residues. Looked up from germline, CDR1 is GTSNPN and CDR2 is SVGIG (reference sequence). This chain's CDR3 is CAWSVFGRVSDTQYF. The CDR3 DNA follows: TGTGCCTGGAGTGTATTTGGCAGGGTGTCCGATACGCAGTATTTT.

Ten or more counts support this clonotype. The rearrangement uses TRBV28 and TRBJ2-3; TRBD2 matches at 10 bases. V dropped 3 bases and J dropped 2; count of bases not matched to a gene: 8. Per germline, CDR1 MDHEN and CDR2 SYDVKM. CDR3 size: 17 residues. CDR3 DNA sequence: TGTGCCAGCAGTTTTCTCTTAGCGGGGGGCTACACAGATACGCAGTATTTT. Translation gives CASSFLLAGGYTDTQYF.

On this clonotype itself: One end of the junction does not line up with germline, which may come from a read error. This chain's CDR3 is CSASRLAGGYIEKYF. Here the CDR3 DNA reads TGCAGTGCTAGCCGACTAGCGGGAGGGTATATCGAGAAGTACTTC. This chain links TRBV20-1 with TRBJ2-7; 14 positions agree with TRBD2. The germline V gene encodes CDR1 DFQATT and CDR2 SNEGSKA (reference sequence). The CDR3 consists of 15 residues.

The rearrangement joins TRBV9 to TRBJ2-3; weak D call: TRBD2 (7 bases). The CDR3 has 18 amino acids. Trimming took off 2 bases at V and 0 bases at J, with 19 bases between the two ends. Looked up from germline, CDR1 is SGDLS and CDR2 is YYNGEE. The CDR3: CASSVSRVGGGSTDTQYF. The DNA for the CDR3 is TGTGCCAGCAGCGTCAGTAGGGTGGGAGGGGGGAGCACAGATACGCAGTATTTT.

A word on this clonotype: Given a far larger clone just one base away, this is likely a sequencing read error. V is TRBV6-4 and J is TRBJ2-7; a possible D gene is TRBD1 (8 bases). This CDR3 contains 17 residues. V lost 6 bases and J 3 bases, leaving 24 bases between the germline ends. Germline CDR1 reads MRHNA; CDR2 reads SNTAGT. This CDR3 is CASRSTGEGRDFYEQYF. CDR3 nucleotides: TGTGCCAGCAGATCGACAGGGGAGGGAAGGGACTTCTACGAGCAGTACTTC.

Only one count was recorded for this clonotype. A read error may be the cause here, since a much bigger clone is one base away. The V call is TRBV6-2 or TRBV6-3, the J call TRBJ2-2; 7 nucleotides align to TRBD2. The CDR3 extends over 15 amino acids. Germline CDR1 MNHEY, CDR2 SVGEGT. The V and J ends lost 4 bases and 3 bases, in that order; junction bases with no gene match: 5. CDR3 protein: CASSSLGLDTGELFF. For the CDR3, the DNA is TGTGCCAGCAGTTCACTAGGACTAGACACCGGGGAGCTGTTTTTT.

This clonotype is judged medium-sized (0.01 to 0.1%). The chain employs TRBV28 and TRBJ1-2, with D maybe TRBD1 (5 bases). CDR1 and CDR2 (germline): MDHEN, SYDVKM. The V end lost 3 bases, the J end lost 2 bases, and 16 bases lay between the germline ends. The CDR3 is made up of 16 amino acids. The CDR3 protein is CASSFPNGGVNYGYTF. DNA for the CDR3: TGTGCCAGCAGTTTTCCCAATGGAGGGGTAAACTATGGCTACACCTTC.

Regarding this clonotype: With only one base between it and a far larger clone, this is likely a read error. The genes are TRBV6-8 and TRBJ2-7; 9 bases are shared with TRBD1. The CDR3 covers 14 residues. Trimming removed 6 bases from V and 5 bases from J; junction bases left unmatched: 8. The germline CDR1 and CDR2 sequences are MNHGY and SAAAGT. DNA for the CDR3: TGTGCCAGCAGGAAGGGACAGGGTAGCAACGAGCAGTACTTC. It is translated as CASRKGQGSNEQYF.

This clonotype was detected ten times or more. The chain recombines TRBV28 with TRBJ1-5; weak D call: TRBD1 (5 bases). Between the trimmed V and J ends, which lost 2 bases and 3 bases, there was a span of 11 bases. The CDR3 runs to 15 residues. The V gene's germline CDR1 is MDHEN and CDR2 SYDVKM. CDR3 sequence reads: CASSLTGVFNQPQHF. The CDR3 nucleotides are TGTGCCAGCAGTTTAACGGGGGTCTTCAATCAGCCCCAGCATTTT. The variable domain in full, with the rest retrieved from reference TRBV28 and TRBJ1-5, is DVKVTQSSRYLVKRTGEKVFLECVQDMDHENMFWYRQDPGLGLRLIYFSYDVKMKEKGDIPEGYSVSREKKERFSLILESASTNQTSMYLCASSLTGVFNQPQHFGDGTRLSIL.

This clonotype is judged medium-sized. A junction boundary mismatches the germline segment, possibly from a read error. The chain is built from TRBV2 and TRBJ2-1; no definite D call. Germline CDR1 is SNHLY and CDR2 is FYNNEI. The CDR3 covers 11 residues. CDR3 nucleotides: TGTGCCAGCAGGGAAGACAATGAGCAGTTCTTC. Translating it yields CASREDNEQFF.

The chain recombines TRBV12-3 or TRBV12-4 with TRBJ2-7; D is perhaps TRBD2 (6 bases). The CDR3 length is 12 residues. Trimming removed 6 bases at V and 2 bases at J, with 8 bases between. The CDR3 DNA is TGTGCCAGCAGGGGGGAGGCCTACGAGCAGTACTTC. Its protein product is CASRGEAYEQYF.

This clonotype has a count of ten or more. The rearrangement uses TRBV5-1 and TRBJ2-7; 11 nucleotides line up with TRBD2. Trimming at V came to 3 bases and at J to 3 bases, leaving 5 bases not matched to a gene. The length of the CDR3 is 15 residues. Germline CDR1 is SGHRS and CDR2 is YFSETQ. The CDR3 sequence: CASSSSSGGLYEQYF. CDR3 DNA: TGCGCCAGCAGCTCCTCTAGCGGGGGGCTCTACGAGCAGTACTTC.

The rearrangement joins TRBV28 to TRBJ1-6, with D perhaps matching TRBD1 (5 bases). The V gene lost 6 bases and the J gene lost 6 bases, with 15 bases spanning the gap. CDR1 and CDR2 from the germline V gene are MDHEN and SYDVKM. This CDR3 has 15 amino acids. The CDR3 loop is CASRSAVGGNSPLHF. As DNA, the CDR3 is TGTGCCAGCAGATCAGCAGTGGGGGGTAATTCACCCCTCCACTTT.

This clonotype has ten or more counts. The chain combines TRBV3-1 with TRBJ2-2; possibly TRBD2 for D (7 bases). Germline V gene lookup returns CDR1 LGHDT and CDR2 YNNKEL (reference sequence). The length of the CDR3 is 14 residues. V was shortened by 6 bases and J by 5 bases, with 13 bases between the two germline ends. The CDR3: CASSRSGTTGELFF. CDR3 sequence (DNA): TGTGCCAGCAGTCGAAGCGGGACAACCGGGGAGCTGTTTTTT.

This clonotype was counted ten times or more. This chain links TRBV28 with TRBJ1-3; 11 nucleotides line up with TRBD1. Germline V gene data show CDR1 as MDHEN and CDR2 as SYDVKM. V was clipped by 2 bases and J by 0 bases; unmatched bases: 3. This CDR3 has 17 amino acids. CDR3 DNA: TGTGCCAGCAGTTTAGGGACAGGGGGTCTCTCTGGAAACACCATATATTTT. Protein sequence: CASSLGTGGLSGNTIYF. The whole variable domain, filled in from reference TRBV28 and TRBJ1-3, reads DVKVTQSSRYLVKRTGEKVFLECVQDMDHENMFWYRQDPGLGLRLIYFSYDVKMKEKGDIPEGYSVSREKKERFSLILESASTNQTSMYLCASSLGTGGLSGNTIYFGEGSWLTVV.

This clonotype came up many times. The rearrangement joins TRBV11-2 to TRBJ1-1, with D possibly matching TRBD1 (5 bases). From germline, CDR1 is SGHAT and CDR2 FQNNGV. CDR3 size: 17 residues. Trimming stripped 3 bases from V and 5 bases from J, with 22 bases between. The DNA for the CDR3 is TGTGCCAGCAGCTTTTGGCCGGGACGGATCGAGGGTACTGAAGCTTTCTTT. It encodes CASSFWPGRIEGTEAFF.

This clonotype was seen at least ten times. CDR3 coding DNA: TGCAGTGCTAATAGCGGGGGGGGCAACACCGGGGAGCTGTTTTTT. It specifies CSANSGGGNTGELFF. The rearrangement links TRBV20-1 to TRBJ2-2; 11 bases align to TRBD2. The CDR3 extends over 15 amino acids. With 4 bases clipped from V and 2 bases from J, the junction kept 3 bases outside the gene matches. The germline V gene encodes CDR1 DFQATT and CDR2 SNEGSKA (reference sequence).

There are many counts of this clonotype. The CDR3, as DNA: TGTGCCAGCAGAATGGGAGTGAGCAATCAGCCCCAGCATTTT. This encodes CASRMGVSNQPQHF. The J gene is TRBJ1-5, the V gene TRBV27, with no clear D. Trimming removed 6 bases from V and 1 base from J, with 10 bases in between. Per the germline V gene, CDR1 is MNHEY and CDR2 is SMNVEV (reference sequence). This CDR3 is built from 14 residues.

V and J are TRBV5-1 and TRBJ1-2, with 7 bases aligning to TRBD1. Germline values: CDR1 SGHRS, CDR2 YFSETQ. Trimming took 4 bases from V and 9 from J; bases not matched to a gene: 12. The CDR3 extends over 14 amino acids. CDR3 in amino acids: CASSPDTGARCYTF. As DNA, the CDR3 is TGCGCCAGCAGCCCCGACACAGGGGCGCGTTGCTACACCTTC.

This clonotype was observed a few times. Being one base from a much bigger clone, this may be a read error. The chain links TRBV20-1 to TRBJ1-2, with TRBD1 matching over 7 bases. The CDR3 has 13 residues. J gave up 9 bases and V 5 bases, and 12 bases lay outside the gene matches. Germline V gives CDR1 DFQATT, CDR2 SNEGSKA (reference sequence). For the CDR3, the DNA is TGCAGTGCTCCTTACCTAGACAGGGAGTGCTACACCTTC. Amino acids: CSAPYLDRECYTF.

The chain is built from TRBV6-1 and TRBJ2-7; D gene unclear. V lost 7 bases and J 2 bases, leaving 12 bases between the germline ends. The CDR3 is made up of 13 amino acids. CDR1 is MNHNS, CDR2 SASEGT, per germline. This chain's CDR3 is CASIDRIAYEQYF. CDR3 bases: TGTGCCAGCATTGATAGGATTGCCTACGAGCAGTACTTC.

This clonotype was observed at least ten times. The chain uses TRBV6-9 and TRBJ1-4, with TRBD1 as a possible D gene (6 bases). The V end was cut by 1 base, the J end by 2 bases, with 8 bases between. CDR1 MNHGY and CDR2 SVAAGI come from the germline V gene. The CDR3 is made up of 15 amino acids. The DNA of the CDR3 is TGTGCCAGCAGTTATTGGAGGGGGACTAATGAAAAACTGTTTTTT. Amino acid sequence: CASSYWRGTNEKLFF.

This clonotype occurred many times. V is TRBV7-9 and J is TRBJ1-1; TRBD1 is a possible D gene (6 bases). CDR3 length equals 12 residues. Trimming cost V 8 bases and J 5 bases, with 12 bases left between them. CDR1 SEHNR and CDR2 FQNEAQ come from the germline V gene (reference sequence). The CDR3 loop is CASLGGSTEAFF. DNA of the CDR3: TGTGCCAGCCTAGGGGGTTCTACTGAAGCTTTCTTT.

The chain employs TRBV5-1 and TRBJ1-3; 7 bases map to TRBD1. The junction had 6 bases not matched to a gene; V was cut back by 0 bases and J by 3 bases. The germline V gene encodes CDR1 SGHRS and CDR2 YFSETQ. The CDR3 spans 16 residues. The CDR3 nucleotides are TGCGCCAGCAGCTTGGGAGGACAGGTAGTTGGAAACACCATATATTTT. Residues: CASSLGGQVVGNTIYF.

Turning to this clonotype: With a far larger clone one base away, a read error is the likely cause. The chain recombines TRBV7-2 with TRBJ2-5; unclear D gene. The CDR3 is 16 amino acids. In germline, CDR1 is SGHTA, CDR2 FQGNSA. V lost 2 bases to trimming and J lost 3 bases, with 16 bases between them. CDR3 loop: CASSLFETLPEETQYF. In DNA form, the CDR3 reads TGTGCCAGCAGCTTATTCGAGACCCTCCCGGAAGAGACCCAGTACTTC.

Ten or more counts support this clonotype. The rearrangement joins TRBV7-2 to TRBJ2-7, with D possibly being TRBD1 (6 bases). The CDR3 contains 12 residues. Germline assignment: CDR1 SGHTA and CDR2 FQGNSA. V lost 2 bases and J 6 bases, leaving 8 bases between the germline ends. The CDR3: CASSLSGAEQYF. Written as DNA, the CDR3 is TGTGCCAGCAGCTTATCAGGGGCCGAGCAGTACTTC.

The rearrangement links TRBV6-1 to TRBJ1-5; D uncertain. The CDR3 sequence is 13 residues long. Looked up from germline, CDR1 is MNHNS and CDR2 is SASEGT. Trimming cost V 6 bases and J 7 bases, with 13 bases left between them. The CDR3 sequence is CASRPGREQPQHF. The DNA of the CDR3 is TGTGCCAGCAGACCCGGGCGCGAGCAGCCCCAGCATTTT.

This clonotype showed up just once. A much larger clonotype is one base distant, so this may be a read error. This chain uses TRBV6-9 with TRBJ1-4; TRBD1 aligns across 8 bases. V dropped 3 bases and J dropped 7; count of bases not matched to a gene: 19. CDR1 and CDR2 from the germline V gene are MNHGY and SVAAGI. The CDR3 has 19 residues. The CDR3 nucleotides read TGTGCCAGCAGTTACCGCCCACCTGCCGGACAGGGCTTAGGTGAAAAACTGTTTTTT. Its translation is CASSYRPPAGQGLGEKLFF.